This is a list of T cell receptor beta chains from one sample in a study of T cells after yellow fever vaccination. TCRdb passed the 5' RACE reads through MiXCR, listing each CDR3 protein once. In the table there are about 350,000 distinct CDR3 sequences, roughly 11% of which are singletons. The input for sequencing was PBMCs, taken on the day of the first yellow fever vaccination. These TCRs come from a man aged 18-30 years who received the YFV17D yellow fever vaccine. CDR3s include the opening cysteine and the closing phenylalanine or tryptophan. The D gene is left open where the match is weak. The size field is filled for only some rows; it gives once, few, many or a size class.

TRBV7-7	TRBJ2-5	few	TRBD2	CASSRGAGTSGETQYF	TGTGCCAGCAGCAGAGGGGCGGGGACTAGCGGAGAGACCCAGTACTTC
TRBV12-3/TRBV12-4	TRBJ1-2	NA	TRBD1	CASSSTGGAGYGYTF	TGTGCCAGCAGTTCTACAGGGGGCGCCGGCTATGGCTACACCTTC
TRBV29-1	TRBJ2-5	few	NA	CSVSYGETQYF	TGCAGCGTTTCGTACGGGGAGACCCAGTACTTC
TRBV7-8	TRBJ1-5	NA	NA	CASSLEGDSNQPQHF	TGTGCCAGCAGCTTAGAAGGGGATAGCAATCAGCCCCAGCATTTT
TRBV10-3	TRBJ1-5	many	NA	CAISESGVNSNQPQHF	TGTGCCATCAGTGAGTCGGGAGTGAATAGCAATCAGCCCCAGCATTTT
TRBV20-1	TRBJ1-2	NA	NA	CSAREGAGIYGYTF	TGCAGTGCTAGAGAGGGGGCAGGTATCTATGGCTACACCTTC
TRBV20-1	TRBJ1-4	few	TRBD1	CSASPTGGGNEKLFF	TGCAGTGCTAGTCCCACAGGGGGAGGGAATGAAAAACTGTTTTTT
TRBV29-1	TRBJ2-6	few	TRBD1	CSVRQGAGANVLTF	TGCAGCGTGAGACAGGGTGCTGGGGCCAACGTCCTGACTTTC
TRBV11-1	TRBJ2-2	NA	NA	CASSNRDSNTGELFF	TGTGCCAGCAGCAACAGGGATTCGAACACCGGGGAGCTGTTTTTT
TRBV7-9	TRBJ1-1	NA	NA	CASSRSAPETGNTEAFF	TGTGCCAGCAGCCGATCCGCGCCCGAGACAGGGAACACTGAAGCTTTCTTT